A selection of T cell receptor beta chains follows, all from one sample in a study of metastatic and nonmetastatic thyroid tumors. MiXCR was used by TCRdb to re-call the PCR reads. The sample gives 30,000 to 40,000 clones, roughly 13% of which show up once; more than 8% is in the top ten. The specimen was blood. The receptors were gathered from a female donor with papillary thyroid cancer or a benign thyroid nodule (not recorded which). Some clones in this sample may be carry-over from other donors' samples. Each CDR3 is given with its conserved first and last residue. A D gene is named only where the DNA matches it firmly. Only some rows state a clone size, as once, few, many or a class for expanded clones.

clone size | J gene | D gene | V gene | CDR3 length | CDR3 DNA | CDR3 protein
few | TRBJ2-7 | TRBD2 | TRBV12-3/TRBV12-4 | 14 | TGTGCCAGCAGTTTTAGTACTAGCGGGAGGGAGCAGTACTTC | CASSFSTSGREQYF
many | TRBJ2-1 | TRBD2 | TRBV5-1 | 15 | TGCGCCAGCGATCCCGCGGGGGGTTTCTACAATGAGCAGTTCTTC | CASDPAGGFYNEQFF
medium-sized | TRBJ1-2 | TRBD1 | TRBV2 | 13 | TGTGCCAGCCGATCTGGGACAGACTATGGCTACACCTTC | CASRSGTDYGYTF
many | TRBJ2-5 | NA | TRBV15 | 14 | TGTGCCACCAGCATTCCAGGGGTCCAAGAGACCCAGTACTTC | CATSIPGVQETQYF
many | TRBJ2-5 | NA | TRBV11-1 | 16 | TGTGCCAGCAGCTTACCACTGAAGGGTACCGTCGAGACCCAGTACTTC | CASSLPLKGTVETQYF
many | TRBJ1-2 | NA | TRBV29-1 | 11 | TGCAGCGTTCCAGGGCACTATGGCTACACCTTC | CSVPGHYGYTF
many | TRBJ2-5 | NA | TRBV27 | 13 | TGTGCCAGCAGTTTACGAAGGGATGGGACCCAGTACTTC | CASSLRRDGTQYF
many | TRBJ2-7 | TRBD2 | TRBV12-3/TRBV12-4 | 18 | TGTGCCAGCAGTTCTCTGGGTCTTAGTAGCGGGAGCTTCTCCGAGCAGTACTTC | CASSSLGLSSGSFSEQYF
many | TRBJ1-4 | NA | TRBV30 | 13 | TGTGCCTGGACAGGGAGGGCTAATGAAAAACTGTTTTTT | CAWTGRANEKLFF
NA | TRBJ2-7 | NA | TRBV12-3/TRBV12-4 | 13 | TGTGCCAGCAGTTTTCGGGATAACTACGAGCAGTACTTC | CASSFRDNYEQYF
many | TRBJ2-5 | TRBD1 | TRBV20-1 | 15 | TGCAGTGCTCTTCCGACAGGGGGTCACCAAGAGACCCAGTACTTC | CSALPTGGHQETQYF
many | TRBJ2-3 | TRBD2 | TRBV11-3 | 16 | TGTGCCAGCAGCTCGCACTCTAGCGGGGTCACAGATACGCAGTATTTT | CASSSHSSGVTDTQYF
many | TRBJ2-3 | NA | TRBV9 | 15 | TGTGCCAGCAGCGTAGGAGGGACAAGGGGAGATACGCAGTATTTT | CASSVGGTRGDTQYF
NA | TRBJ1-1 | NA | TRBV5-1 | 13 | TGCGCCAGCATCTCACAGGTAGGCACTGAAGCTTTCTTT | CASISQVGTEAFF
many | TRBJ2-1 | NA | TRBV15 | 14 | TGTGCCACCAGCCCGCACTCCCTTGACAATGAGCAGTTCTTC | CATSPHSLDNEQFF
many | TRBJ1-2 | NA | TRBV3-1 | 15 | TGTGCCAGCAGCCAAGGTGGAGGGGCGCCCTATGGCTACACCTTC | CASSQGGGAPYGYTF
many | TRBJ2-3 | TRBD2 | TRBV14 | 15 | TGTGCCAGCAGCCAAATTCCGGGACTAGCATCTACGCAGTATTTT | CASSQIPGLASTQYF
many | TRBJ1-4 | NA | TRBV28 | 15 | TGTGCCAGCAGTTTCCATGACGGAGTAGGTGAAAAACTGTTTTTT | CASSFHDGVGEKLFF
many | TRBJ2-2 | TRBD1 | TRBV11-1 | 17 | TGTGCCAGCAGCTTGGAGTGGGACAGCACGAACACCGGGGAGCTGTTTTTT | CASSLEWDSTNTGELFF
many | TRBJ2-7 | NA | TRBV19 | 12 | TGTGCCAGTAGTAAGTTAGGGGACGAGCAGTACTTC | CASSKLGDEQYF
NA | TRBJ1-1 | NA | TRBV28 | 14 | TGTGCCAGCAATGAGGACATGGGGCTGGGGAGTGCTTTCTTT | CASNEDMGLGSAFF
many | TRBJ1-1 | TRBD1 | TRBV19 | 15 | TGTGCCAGTAGTATAGCATCACGCCGGGACAGTGAAGCTTTCTTT | CASSIASRRDSEAFF
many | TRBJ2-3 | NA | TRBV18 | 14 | TGTGCCAGCTCACCTTCGACGGAGGCGGGTACGCAGTATTTT | CASSPSTEAGTQYF
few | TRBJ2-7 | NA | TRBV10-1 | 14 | TGCGCCAGCAGTGATTTAATTGGGCCCTACGAGCAGTACTTC | CASSDLIGPYEQYF
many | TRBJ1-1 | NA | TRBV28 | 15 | TGTGCCAGCCCGAGGGCCTCCCTGGGGAACACTGAAGCTTTCTTT | CASPRASLGNTEAFF
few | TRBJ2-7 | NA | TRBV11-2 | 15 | TGTGCCAGCAGCTTAGGAGTGGGCCCGACCTACGAGCAGTACTTC | CASSLGVGPTYEQYF
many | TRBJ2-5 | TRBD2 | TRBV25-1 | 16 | TGTGCCAGCAGTGATAATAGCGGGAGGGTCCAAGAGACCCAGTACTTC | CASSDNSGRVQETQYF
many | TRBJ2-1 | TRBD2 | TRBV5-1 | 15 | TGCGCCAGCGGGACTAGCGGGCCCACCTACAATGAGCAGTTCTTC | CASGTSGPTYNEQFF
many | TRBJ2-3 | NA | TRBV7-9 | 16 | TGTGCCAGCAGCTTAGGATTGGGGACTGCCACAGATACGCAGTATTTT | CASSLGLGTATDTQYF
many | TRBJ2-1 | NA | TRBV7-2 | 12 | TGTGCCAGCAGATTAGCCGGCAATGAGCAGTTCTTC | CASRLAGNEQFF
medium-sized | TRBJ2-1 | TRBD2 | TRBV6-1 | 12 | TGTGCCAGTAGCGGGAGAAGAGTTGAGCAGTTCTTC | CASSGRRVEQFF
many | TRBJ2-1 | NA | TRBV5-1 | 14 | TGCGCCAGCACTCTAGCGCTCTCCTACAATGAGCAGTTCTTC | CASTLALSYNEQFF
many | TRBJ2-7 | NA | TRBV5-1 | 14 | TGCGCCAGCAGTTTTATTCCGGGCACGTACGAGCAGTACTTC | CASSFIPGTYEQYF
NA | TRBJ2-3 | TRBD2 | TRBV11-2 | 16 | TGTGCCAGCAGCCCCCGGACTAGCGGGAAGGGTTATACGCAGTATTTT | CASSPRTSGKGYTQYF
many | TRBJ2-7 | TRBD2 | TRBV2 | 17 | TGTGCCAGCAGTGAAGCCCCCGGGACTAGCGGCTCCTACGAGCAGTACTTC | CASSEAPGTSGSYEQYF
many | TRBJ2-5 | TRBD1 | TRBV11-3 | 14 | TGTGCCAGCAGCCATACAGGGGTCAAACAGACCCAGTACTTC | CASSHTGVKQTQYF
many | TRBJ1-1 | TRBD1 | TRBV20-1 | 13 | TGCAGTGCTAGGGACAGGGGCCGGACTGAAGCTTTCTTT | CSARDRGRTEAFF
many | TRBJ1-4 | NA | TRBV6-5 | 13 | TGTGCCAGCAGTTATGGGGGGAATGAAAAACTGTTTTTT | CASSYGGNEKLFF
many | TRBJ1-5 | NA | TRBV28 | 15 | TGTGCCAGCAGTCCCAGGGATGATATTAATCAGCCCCAGCATTTT | CASSPRDDINQPQHF
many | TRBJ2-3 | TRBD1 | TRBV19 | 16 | TGTGCCAGTAGTCGGGGGAGGACAGGGACCACAGATACGCAGTATTTT | CASSRGRTGTTDTQYF
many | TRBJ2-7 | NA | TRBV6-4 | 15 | TGTGCCAGCCCTCTGGGGAAGGGGGACTCCTACGAGCAGTACTTC | CASPLGKGDSYEQYF
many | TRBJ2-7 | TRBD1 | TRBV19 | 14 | TGTGCCAGTAGCACCCGACAGGGGATCGGCGAGCAGTACTTC | CASSTRQGIGEQYF
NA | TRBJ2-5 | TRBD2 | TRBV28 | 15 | TGTGCCAGCACACTGGATAGCGGGAGGCCGGAGACCCAGTACTTC | CASTLDSGRPETQYF
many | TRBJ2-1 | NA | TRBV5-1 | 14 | TGCGCCAGCAGCTTGACGTCCTCTTACAATGAGCAGTTCTTC | CASSLTSSYNEQFF
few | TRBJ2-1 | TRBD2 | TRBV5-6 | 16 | TGTGCCAGCAGCTTGGGAGGACTAGCGGGAGACAATGAGCAGTTCTTC | CASSLGGLAGDNEQFF
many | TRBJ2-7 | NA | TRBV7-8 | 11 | TGTGCCAGCAGCCGAGCCTACGAGCAGTACTTC | CASSRAYEQYF
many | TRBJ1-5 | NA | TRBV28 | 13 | TGTGCCAGCAGTTTATACAGGAATCTGCCCCAGCATTTT | CASSLYRNLPQHF
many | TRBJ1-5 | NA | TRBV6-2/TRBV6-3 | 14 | TGTGCCAGCAGTTACGGGGTCCGCAATCAGCCCCAGCATTTT | CASSYGVRNQPQHF
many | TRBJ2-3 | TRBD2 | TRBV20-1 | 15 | TGCAGTGCTAGGCCGCTTAGCGGGAGGGCAGATACGCAGTATTTT | CSARPLSGRADTQYF
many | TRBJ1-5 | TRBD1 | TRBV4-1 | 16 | TGCGCCAGCAGCCAACCGGGACAGGGGGGCAATCAGCCCCAGCATTTT | CASSQPGQGGNQPQHF
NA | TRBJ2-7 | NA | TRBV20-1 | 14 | TGCAGCGCTAGAGCTCCTCCTGCGGGCCACGAGGAGTACTTC | CSARAPPAGHEEYF
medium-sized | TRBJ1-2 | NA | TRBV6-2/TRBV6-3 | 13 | TGTGCCAGCAGTTACCCGGGACACCCCATCTACACCTTC | CASSYPGHPIYTF
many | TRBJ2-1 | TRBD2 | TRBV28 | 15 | TGTGCCAGCAGTTTCTTGGCGGGGGTCTACAATGAGCAGTTCTTC | CASSFLAGVYNEQFF
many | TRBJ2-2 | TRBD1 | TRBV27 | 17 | TGTGCCAGCAGTTCCCACCTACAGGGGGCGAACACCGGGGAGCTGTTTTTT | CASSSHLQGANTGELFF
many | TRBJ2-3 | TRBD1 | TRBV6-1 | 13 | TGTGCCAGCGGGACAGGGGATTCGGATACGCAGTATTTT | CASGTGDSDTQYF